Sequencing of this TCR beta chain was carried out in a study of blood T cells in healthy people across ages. The study, taken as a whole, reports: No one knew whether donors had CMV, which possibly confounded expanded clonotype changes. With age, beta diversity per million T cells declined roughly linearly, significantly by 30 to 50.

Germline values: CDR1 SGHRS, CDR2 YFSETQ. CDR3 size: 15 residues. The ends were cut back, 4 bases at V and 4 bases at J, with 17 bases in the middle. Together with a sample-barcoded 5' primer, a J-beta primer mix was included in a second PCR lasting roughly 6 to 12 cycles. From the 5' RACE reads, TCRdb called clonotypes with MiXCR, one entry per CDR3 protein. Of roughly 930,000 distinct CDR3 sequences in the sample, under 50% were seen once. For this clonotype: No antigen is known for it.

The sequence was collected from a man aged 25-40 years in good health. The sample was blood. V gene TRBV5-1 combines with J gene TRBJ1-1; perhaps TRBD1 as D (5 bases). The CDR3 DNA reads as TGCGCCAGCAGCCCGACAATGGGGGGTGGCACTGAAGCTTTCTTT. Protein sequence: CASSPTMGGGTEAFF. The whole variable domain, filled in from reference TRBV5-1 and TRBJ1-1, reads KAGVTQTPRYLIKTRGQQVTLSCSPISGHRSVSWYQQTPGQGLQFLFEYFSETQRNKGNFPGRFSGRQFSNSRSEMNVSTLELGDSALYLCASSPTMGGGTEAFFGQGTRLTVV.